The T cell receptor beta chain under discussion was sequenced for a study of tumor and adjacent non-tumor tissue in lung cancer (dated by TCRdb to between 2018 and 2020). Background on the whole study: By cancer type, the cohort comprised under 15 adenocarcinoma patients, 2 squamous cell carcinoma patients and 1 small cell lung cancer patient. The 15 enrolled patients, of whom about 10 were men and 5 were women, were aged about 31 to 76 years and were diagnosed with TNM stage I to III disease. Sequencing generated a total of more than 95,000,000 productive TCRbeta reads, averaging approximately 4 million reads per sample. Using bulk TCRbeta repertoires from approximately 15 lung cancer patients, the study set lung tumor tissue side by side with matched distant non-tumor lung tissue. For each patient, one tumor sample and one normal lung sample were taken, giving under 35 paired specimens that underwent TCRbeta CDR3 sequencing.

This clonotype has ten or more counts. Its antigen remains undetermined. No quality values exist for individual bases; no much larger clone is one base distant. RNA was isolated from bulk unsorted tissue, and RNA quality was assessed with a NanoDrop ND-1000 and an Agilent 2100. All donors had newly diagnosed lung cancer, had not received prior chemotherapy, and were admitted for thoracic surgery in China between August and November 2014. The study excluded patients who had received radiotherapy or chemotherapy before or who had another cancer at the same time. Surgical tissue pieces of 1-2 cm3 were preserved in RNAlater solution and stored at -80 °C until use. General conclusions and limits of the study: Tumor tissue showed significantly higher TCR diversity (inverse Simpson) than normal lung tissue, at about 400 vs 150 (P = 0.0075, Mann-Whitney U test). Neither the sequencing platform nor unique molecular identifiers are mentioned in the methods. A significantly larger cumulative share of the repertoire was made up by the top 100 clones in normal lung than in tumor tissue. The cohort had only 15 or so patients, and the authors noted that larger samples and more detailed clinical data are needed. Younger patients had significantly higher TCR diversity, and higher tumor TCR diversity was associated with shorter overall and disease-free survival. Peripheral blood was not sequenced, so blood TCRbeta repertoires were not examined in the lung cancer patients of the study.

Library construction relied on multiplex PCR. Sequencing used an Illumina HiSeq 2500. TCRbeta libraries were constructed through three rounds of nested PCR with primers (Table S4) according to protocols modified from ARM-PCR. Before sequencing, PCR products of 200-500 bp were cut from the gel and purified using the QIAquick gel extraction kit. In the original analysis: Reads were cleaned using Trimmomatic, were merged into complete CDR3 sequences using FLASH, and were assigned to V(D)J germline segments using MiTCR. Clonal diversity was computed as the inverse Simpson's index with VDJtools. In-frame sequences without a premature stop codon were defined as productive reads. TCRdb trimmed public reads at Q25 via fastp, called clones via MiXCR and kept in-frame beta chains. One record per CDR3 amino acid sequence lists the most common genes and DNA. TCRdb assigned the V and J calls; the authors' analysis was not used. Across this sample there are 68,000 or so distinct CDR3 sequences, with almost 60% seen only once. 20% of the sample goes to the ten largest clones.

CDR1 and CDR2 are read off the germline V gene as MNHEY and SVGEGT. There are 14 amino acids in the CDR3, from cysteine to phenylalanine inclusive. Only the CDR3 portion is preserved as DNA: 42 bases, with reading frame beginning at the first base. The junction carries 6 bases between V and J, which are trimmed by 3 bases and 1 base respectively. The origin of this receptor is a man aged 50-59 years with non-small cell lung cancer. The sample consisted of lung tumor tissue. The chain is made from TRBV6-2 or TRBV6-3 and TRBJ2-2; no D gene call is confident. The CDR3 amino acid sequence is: CASSYALNTGELFF. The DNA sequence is TGTGCCAGCAGTTATGCGCTGAACACCGGGGAGCTGTTTTTT.